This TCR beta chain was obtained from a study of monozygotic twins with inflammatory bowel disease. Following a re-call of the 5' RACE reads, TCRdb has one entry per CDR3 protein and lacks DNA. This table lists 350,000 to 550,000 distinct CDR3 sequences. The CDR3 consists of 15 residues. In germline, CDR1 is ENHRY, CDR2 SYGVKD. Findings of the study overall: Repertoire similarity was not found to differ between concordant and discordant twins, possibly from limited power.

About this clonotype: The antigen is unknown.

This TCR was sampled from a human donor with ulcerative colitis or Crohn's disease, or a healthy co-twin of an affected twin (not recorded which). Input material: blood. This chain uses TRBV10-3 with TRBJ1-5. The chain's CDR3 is CAISEILASNQPQHF.